This passage covers 20 T cell receptor beta chains from one sample sequenced in a study of CD8 T cells in Susac syndrome. With random hexamers, reverse transcription was performed on roughly 0.5 to 1 ug of RNA. TCRdb re-called the immunoSEQ multiplex PCR reads through MiXCR, storing one row per CDR3 protein. Among about 90,000 distinct CDR3 sequences, 95% to 96% were seen once, and the ten largest hold approximately 0.62%. The sequenced sample was CD8+ T cells from PBMCs. These receptors were collected from a human donor with Susac syndrome.

The chain employs TRBV7-9 and TRBJ1-1; TRBD1 agrees at 7 bases. The junction had 0 bases not matched to a gene; V was cut back by 2 bases and J by 0 bases. Looked up from germline, CDR1 is SEHNR and CDR2 is FQNEAQ (reference sequence). The CDR3 is 14 amino acids. The CDR3 loop reads CASSLTGVNTEAFF. Written as DNA, the CDR3 is TGTGCCAGCAGCTTAACAGGGGTGAACACTGAAGCTTTCTTT.

The chain joins TRBV20-1 to TRBJ2-5; 13 nucleotides align to TRBD2. The J segment lost 2 bases and the V segment lost 0 bases, leaving 12 bases of the junction unmatched. The CDR3 has 19 amino acids. CDR1 is DFQATT, CDR2 SNEGSKA, per germline (reference sequence). The CDR3 coding sequence is TGCAGTGCTAGAGACCCCCTAGGCCTGGGACTAGCGGGGCAAGAGACCCAGTACTTC. Translated, it gives CSARDPLGLGLAGQETQYF.

This clonotype was counted a single time. The V call is TRBV7-9, the J call TRBJ2-3; D is unclear. V was trimmed by 7 bases and J by 8 bases, leaving 22 bases between them. The CDR3 spans 15 residues. The germline V gene has CDR1 SEHNR and CDR2 FQNEAQ (reference sequence). The CDR3 protein is CASTSITVPGGTQYF. DNA for the CDR3: TGTGCCAGCACCTCGATCACGGTCCCGGGCGGTACGCAGTATTTT.

The genes are TRBV5-6 and TRBJ2-5; no clear D gene. Germline CDR1 and CDR2: SGHDT and YYEEEE. Trimming took 6 bases from V and 4 from J, leaving 16 bases between them. This CDR3 has 14 amino acids. CDR3 nucleotide sequence: TGTGCCAGCACCATAACCGTCGGTCGAGAGACCCAGTACTTC. This translates into CASTITVGRETQYF.

A single count supports this clonotype. J is TRBJ1-6 and V is TRBV30, with unresolved D. Trimming removed 0 bases from V and 8 bases from J, with 14 bases in between. CDR1 GTSNPN and CDR2 SVGIG come from the germline V gene (reference sequence). There are 15 residues in the CDR3. The CDR3 nucleotides read TGTGCCTGGAGTGTAGCAGATGCGACTCATTCACCCCTCCACTTT. Residues: CAWSVADATHSPLHF.

V gene TRBV13 combines with J gene TRBJ2-1; 10 bases match TRBD2. Germline V gene lookup returns CDR1 PRHDT and CDR2 FYEKMQ (reference sequence). V gave up 0 bases and J gave up 7 bases; unmatched junction bases: 12. The CDR3 has 18 amino acids. The CDR3 nucleotides read TGTGCCAGCAGCTTAGGCCCCCCGAGCGGGGGGGGGCCAAATGAGCAGTTCTTC. Translated: CASSLGPPSGGGPNEQFF.

The rearrangement links TRBV30 to TRBJ1-1; 7 bases match TRBD1. CDR1 and CDR2 (germline): GTSNPN, SVGIG (reference sequence). The J segment lost 6 bases and the V segment lost 4 bases, leaving 11 bases of the junction unmatched. This CDR3 is built from 14 residues. The CDR3 loop is CAWKYQGVEAEAFF. In nucleotides, the CDR3 is TGTGCCTGGAAGTATCAGGGGGTGGAGGCTGAAGCTTTCTTT.

The gene calls are TRBV20-1 and TRBJ1-6; TRBD1 matches at 7 bases. Germline values: CDR1 DFQATT, CDR2 SNEGSKA (reference sequence). The CDR3 totals 15 residues. J gave up 4 bases and V 4 bases, and 7 bases lay outside the gene matches. CDR3 DNA: TGCAGTGCTAAACCGGGACAGTCTTATAATTCACCCCTCCACTTT. It translates to CSAKPGQSYNSPLHF.

This chain joins TRBV19 and TRBJ2-6; D is ambiguous. The V end was cut by 7 bases, the J end by 0 bases, with 22 bases between. The CDR3 has 19 amino acids. The germline CDR1 and CDR2 sequences are LNHDA and SQIVND (reference sequence). Here the CDR3 DNA reads TGTGCCAGTACAAGGTCAGCCTTACTCGATTTCTCTGGGGCCAACGTCCTGACTTTC. It codes for CASTRSALLDFSGANVLTF. Variable domain in full (rest from reference TRBV19 and TRBJ2-6): DGGITQSPKYLFRKEGQNVTLSCEQNLNHDAMYWYRQDPGQGLRLIYYSQIVNDFQKGDIAEGYSVSREKKESFPLTVTSAQKNPTAFYLCASTRSALLDFSGANVLTFGAGSRLTVL.

The chain uses TRBV29-1 and TRBJ2-7; no clear D. Trimming took off 3 bases at V and 4 bases at J, with 13 bases between the two ends. Looked up from germline, CDR1 is SQVTM and CDR2 is ANQGSEA. The CDR3 has 13 amino acids. The CDR3 loop reads CSVDGGDGYEQYF. The CDR3 bases are TGCAGCGTTGATGGTGGAGACGGATACGAGCAGTACTTC.

The rearrangement joins TRBV7-9 to TRBJ2-7; 8 nucleotides align to TRBD1. This CDR3 contains 13 residues. The J segment lost 3 bases and the V segment lost 5 bases, leaving 3 bases of the junction unmatched. Germline V gene sequence: CDR1 SEHNR, CDR2 FQNEAQ (reference sequence). CDR3 nucleotide sequence: TGTGCCAGCAGCCGGACAGGGAACTACGAGCAGTACTTC. Protein sequence: CASSRTGNYEQYF.

This clonotype is a singleton in its sample. The gene calls are TRBV6-5 and TRBJ1-2, with 9 bases that match TRBD1. The ends lost 6 bases at V and 3 bases at J; junction bases unmatched: 8. The germline V gene has CDR1 MNHEY and CDR2 SVGAGI. The CDR3 is 15 amino acids. CDR3 in amino acids: CASSGTGSSDYGYTF. The CDR3 DNA sequence: TGTGCCAGCAGCGGGACAGGGTCATCTGACTATGGCTACACCTTC.

The chain combines TRBV4-3 with TRBJ2-7; 8 bases match TRBD1. V shed 0 bases, J shed 3 bases, and the junction held 1 base outside the gene matches. There are 14 residues in the CDR3. CDR1 and CDR2 (germline): LGHNA, YSLEER. The DNA of the CDR3 is TGCGCCAGCAGCCAAGATGACAGGGGCTACGAGCAGTACTTC. Protein: CASSQDDRGYEQYF.

The V gene is TRBV7-9, the J gene TRBJ1-4; a possible D gene is TRBD1 (6 bases). The germline V gene has CDR1 SEHNR and CDR2 FQNEAQ (reference sequence). Trimming pared 5 bases from V and 5 bases from J, leaving 12 bases between. This CDR3 is 14 amino acids long. CDR3 in amino acids: CASSPGVGNEKLFF. The CDR3, as DNA: TGTGCCAGCAGCCCAGGGGTGGGGAATGAAAAACTGTTTTTT.

This chain joins TRBV7-9 and TRBJ1-1, with no clear D. The CDR3 runs 15 residues. Per the germline V gene, CDR1 is SEHNR and CDR2 is FQNEAQ (reference sequence). The V and J ends lost 0 bases and 2 bases respectively, with 10 bases between them. The CDR3 here is CASSLAADYNTEAFF. CDR3 coding DNA: TGTGCCAGCAGCTTAGCGGCAGACTATAACACTGAAGCTTTCTTT.

The sample holds one count of this clonotype. The rearrangement links TRBV18 to TRBJ2-3; 9 positions match TRBD1. Germline CDR1 KGHSH, CDR2 LQKENI. The CDR3 has 17 amino acids. V gave up 3 bases and J gave up 2 bases; unmatched junction bases: 9. The CDR3 DNA follows: TGTGCCAGCTCACCGCGGGACAGGGAATTGTACACAGATACGCAGTATTTT. As protein: CASSPRDRELYTDTQYF.

This sequence joins TRBV5-1 and TRBJ2-7, with 7 bases lining up with TRBD1. V was clipped by 6 bases and J by 2 bases; unmatched bases: 8. The CDR3 extends over 14 amino acids. Germline CDR1 and CDR2: SGHRS and YFSETQ. The CDR3 loop reads CASTTTGPPYEQYF. DNA of the CDR3: TGCGCCAGCACGACGACAGGGCCCCCCTACGAGCAGTACTTC.

The chain couples TRBV5-4 to TRBJ2-5; possible D gene TRBD1, 6 bases. The V gene lost 5 bases and the J gene lost 5 bases, with 13 bases spanning the gap. CDR1 is SGHNT, CDR2 YYREEE, per germline (reference sequence). The CDR3 length is 13 residues. The CDR3 nucleotides are TGTGCCAGCAGGGACAGAAGTGGCGAGACCCAGTACTTC. Its translation: CASRDRSGETQYF.

The chain recombines TRBV29-1 with TRBJ1-2; D perhaps matches TRBD1 (6 bases). The germline V gene encodes CDR1 SQVTM and CDR2 ANQGSEA. This CDR3 is built from 13 residues. Deletions cut 6 bases from V and 4 bases from J, with 15 bases between. The CDR3 is CSVPEQGPYGYTF. DNA of the CDR3: TGCAGCGTCCCGGAGCAGGGGCCCTATGGCTACACCTTC. Using reference TRBV29-1 and TRBJ1-2 for the parts outside the CDR3, the full variable domain is SAVISQKPSRDICQRGTSLTIQCQVDSQVTMMFWYRQQPGQSLTLIATANQGSEATYESGFVIDKFPISRPNLTFSTLTVSNMSPEDSSIYLCSVPEQGPYGYTFGSGTRLTVV.

This rearrangement joins TRBV6-6 to TRBJ1-1; the D is unclear. Deletions cut 2 bases from V and 7 bases from J, with 8 bases between. Looked up from germline, CDR1 is MNHNY and CDR2 is SVGAGI (reference sequence). This CDR3 is 12 amino acids long. This CDR3 reads CASSYGNFEAFF. CDR3 bases: TGTGCCAGCAGTTACGGGAATTTTGAAGCTTTCTTT.